This entry is about one TCR beta chain. Its antigen is currently unknown. In the PCR, 60 Vbeta and 13 Jbeta primers were used. Clones were sequenced by immunoSEQ multiplex PCR, and TCRdb holds only the in-frame ones, with some missing. In the table there are around 170,000 clones, 65% to 80% of which are singletons. The germline V gene encodes CDR1 SGHTA and CDR2 FQGNSA. The CDR3 totals 14 residues. The sample originates from a study of cytomegalovirus exposure and HLA in healthy donors. Study-wide context: Early release data held around 80 million unique TCRs from HLA-typed donors. Study-level findings and limits: Cytomegalovirus-associated TCR beta chains were listed, numbering 164. Links to common viral pathogens appeared, in a later analysis, for several of the most significant clusters. With DRB1 most and HLA-C fewest, TCR association rates differed between HLA loci in a later analysis.

The sequenced sample was PBMCs. The sequence came from a woman aged 40 to 49 in good health and CMV-seropositive. The chain joins TRBV7-2 to TRBJ2-5; D gene unclear. The better agreement between TRBJ2-7 and the DNA end casts doubt on the J call. DNA for the CDR3: TGTGCCAGCAGCCTGTACTTGAGCTCCTACGAGCAGTACTTC. It codes for CASSLYLSSYEQYF.